This T cell receptor (beta chain) stems from a study of glioma-infiltrating T cells. This clonotype has just a few counts. Its antigen is still unknown. Amplification of TCR alpha and beta CDR3 regions from RNA used iRepertoire nested multiplex PCR. TCRdb re-analysed the multiplex PCR reads in MiXCR, keeping a single row per CDR3 protein. The sample shows 100,000 to 150,000 distinct CDR3 sequences, around 23% of them seen only once. In germline, CDR1 is LGHDT, CDR2 YNNKEL (reference sequence). The CDR3 is made up of 15 amino acids. V shed 0 bases and J shed 7 bases, with 15 bases lying between them. Notes on the study in general: Tissue and blood shared very few CDR3 sequences.

This TCR derives from a human donor with low-grade glioma or glioblastoma, undergoing nonglioma brain surgery, or in good health (not recorded which). This chain links TRBV3-1 with TRBJ1-2; D possibly corresponds to TRBD1 (6 bases). Sequenced sample: glioma tissue, nonneoplastic brain tissue, or PBMCs (not recorded which). CDR3 residues: CASSQEPGHLAGYTF. In DNA form, the CDR3 reads TGTGCCAGCAGCCAAGAACCGGGACACCTAGCTGGCTACACCTTC.